Listed here are 31 T cell receptor beta chains from one sample, sequenced in a study of shared clonotypes between healthy human individuals. Clones were sequenced by immunoSEQ multiplex PCR, and TCRdb holds only the in-frame ones, with some missing. Here the sample spans around 2,000,000 clones, approximately 94% being singletons. As defined, naive CD8 cells were CD45RO-negative and positively selected for CCR7, with terminally differentiated effector memory CD45RA+ cells excluded. Material for sequencing was naive CD8+ T cells sorted from blood. The receptor source for this set is a man between 18 and 29 years old in good health.

The chain has TRBV21-1 and TRBJ1-6; the table gives TRBD1 as D, unverified against the DNA. TRBV21-1 is given as a pseudogene. The CDR3 is made up of 18 amino acids. The CDR3 protein is CASRRIPGQGADNSPLHF. In nucleotides, the CDR3 is TGTGCCAGCAGAAGAATACCGGGACAGGGGGCTGATAATTCACCCCTCCACTTT.

The chain employs TRBV5-6 and TRBJ2-5; D gene unclear. This CDR3 is 14 amino acids long. Germline loops: CDR1 SGHDT, CDR2 YYEEEE. V was trimmed by 0 bases and J by 2 bases, leaving 8 bases between them. DNA for the CDR3: TGTGCCAGCAGCTTGGTTTTCTTGCAAGAGACCCAGTACTTC. Protein: CASSLVFLQETQYF.

This clone has a single count. This rearrangement joins TRBV25-1 to TRBJ2-2, with D unresolved. Trimming cost V 3 bases and J 2 bases, with 16 bases left between them. The CDR3 loop spans 17 amino acids. Germline CDR1 is MGHDK and CDR2 is SYGVNS. CDR3 region: CASSEWVSDTNTGELFF. Here the CDR3 DNA reads TGTGCCAGCAGTGAGTGGGTTTCTGACACTAACACCGGGGAGCTGTTTTTT.

Of note for this clone: The junction departs from germline at one end; a sequencing error may be responsible. V usage is TRBV6-4 and J usage is TRBJ2-2; D is undetermined. The CDR3 loop spans 13 amino acids. Germline CDR1 and CDR2: MRHNA and SNTAGT. Written as DNA, the CDR3 is TGTGCCAGCCCCGACGGTAACCCCGGTGAGCTGTTTTTT. Its protein product is CASPDGNPGELFF.

The chain is built from TRBV15 and TRBJ1-4; tentative D call: TRBD1 (5 bases). Germline loops: CDR1 LNHNV, CDR2 YYDKDF (reference sequence). The V gene lost 1 base and the J gene lost 2 bases, with 8 bases spanning the gap. This CDR3 contains 15 residues. In nucleotides, the CDR3 is TGTGCCACCAGCAGAGTAAGACAGACTAATGAAAAACTGTTTTTT. Protein product: CATSRVRQTNEKLFF.

The V and J genes are TRBV9 and TRBJ2-1; tentative D call: TRBD2 (6 bases). Per the germline V gene, CDR1 is SGDLS and CDR2 is YYNGEE. Between the trimmed V and J ends, which lost 1 base and 5 bases, there was a span of 13 bases. CDR3 length equals 15 residues. CDR3 coding DNA: TGTGCCAGCAGCGTAACCACTAGCCGGGACAATGAGCAGTTCTTC. Translated, it gives CASSVTTSRDNEQFF.

V usage is TRBV7-9 and J usage is TRBJ2-7; tentatively, D is TRBD1 (5 bases). From germline, CDR1 is SEHNR and CDR2 FQNEAQ (reference sequence). V was clipped by 0 bases and J by 5 bases, with 11 bases between them. CDR3 length equals 14 residues. CDR3 amino acids: CASSLASGNHEQYF. The CDR3, as DNA: TGTGCCAGCAGCTTAGCATCAGGGAACCACGAGCAGTACTTC.

In DNA, the CDR3 is TGTGCCATCAGTGAGTCTGGGGAGAGCCTTAACTATGGCTACACCTTC. Translated, it gives CAISESGESLNYGYTF. The chain uses TRBV10-3 and TRBJ1-2; D is unclear. The CDR3 extends over 16 amino acids. Trimming shortened V by 0 bases and J by 1 base, and 12 bases separated the two germline ends. Germline V gene data show CDR1 as ENHRY and CDR2 as SYGVKD.

This clone has a single count. V usage is TRBV28 and J usage is TRBJ1-2; tentatively, D is TRBD1 (6 bases). In germline, CDR1 is MDHEN, CDR2 SYDVKM. The CDR3 spans 13 residues. V was shortened by 4 bases and J by 8 bases, with 14 bases between the two germline ends. The CDR3 sequence is CASSSTGFQGYTF. CDR3 nucleotides: TGTGCCAGCAGTTCGACAGGTTTCCAGGGCTACACCTTC.

The V call is TRBV27, the J call TRBJ2-7; 10 bases match TRBD1. V was clipped by 4 bases and J by 5 bases; unmatched bases: 2. Germline V gives CDR1 MNHEY, CDR2 SMNVEV (reference sequence). This CDR3 spans 13 amino acids. The CDR3 loop is CASSSTGGHEQYF. CDR3 coding DNA: TGTGCCAGCAGTTCGACAGGGGGCCACGAGCAGTACTTC.

Turning to this clone: Within the sample, other DNA sequences also encode this same CDR3. The chain recombines TRBV9 with TRBJ2-7; D is ambiguous. The V end was cut by 0 bases, the J end by 0 bases, with 10 bases between. The CDR3 runs to 15 residues. Germline V gives CDR1 SGDLS, CDR2 YYNGEE. CDR3 protein: CASSVGSSSSYEQYF. CDR3 in DNA: TGTGCCAGCAGCGTAGGATCTTCTAGCTCCTACGAGCAGTACTTC.

This sequence joins TRBV5-1 and TRBJ2-7; D unclear. The V and J ends lost 1 base and 2 bases respectively, with 10 bases between them. CDR3 length: 14 amino acids. Germline CDR1 and CDR2: SGHRS and YFSETQ. For the CDR3, the DNA is TGCGCCAGCAGCTTGTCATCAGGAACCTACGAGCAGTACTTC. This gives the protein CASSLSSGTYEQYF.

The chain employs TRBV7-9 and TRBJ2-2; 9 bases align to TRBD1. Germline loops: CDR1 SEHNR, CDR2 FQNEAQ (reference sequence). V lost 5 bases to trimming and J lost 3 bases; unmatched junction nucleotides: 4. CDR3 length equals 15 residues. This CDR3 is CASSPRDRDTGELFF. The CDR3 DNA follows: TGTGCCAGCAGCCCCCGGGACAGGGACACCGGGGAGCTGTTTTTT.

Turning to this clone: Other DNA sequences in this sample translate to the same CDR3. V gene TRBV4-1 combines with J gene TRBJ1-1, with D possibly TRBD1 on 5 matching bases. The germline V gene has CDR1 MGHRA and CDR2 YSYEKL. The CDR3 covers 13 residues. Between the trimmed V and J ends, which lost 4 bases and 0 bases, there was a span of 6 bases. The CDR3, as DNA: TGCGCCAGCAGCCCAGGGCTGAACACTGAAGCTTTCTTT. Its protein is CASSPGLNTEAFF.

CDR3 region: CASSPGTGTQETQYF. CDR3 bases: TGCGCCAGCAGCCCTGGGACAGGCACTCAAGAGACCCAGTACTTC. This chain uses TRBV4-1 with TRBJ2-5, with 8 bases lining up with TRBD1. CDR1 and CDR2 from the germline V gene are MGHRA and YSYEKL. This CDR3 comprises 15 residues. Trimming cost V 4 bases and J 2 bases; bases outside gene matches: 6.

About this clone: Additional DNA sequences in this sample encode the identical CDR3. This chain connects TRBV27 to TRBJ1-1; TRBD1 agrees at 9 bases. From germline, CDR1 is MNHEY and CDR2 SMNVEV (reference sequence). The V gene end was trimmed by 3 bases and the J gene end by 5 bases; junction bases not matched to a gene: 4. CDR3 length: 14 amino acids. Here the CDR3 DNA reads TGTGCCAGCAGTTTGGACAGGGGCTTAACTGAAGCTTTCTTT. Its translation: CASSLDRGLTEAFF.

The chain carries TRBV5-5 and TRBJ1-4; D perhaps matches TRBD1 (5 bases). Trimming took 0 bases from V and 7 from J, leaving 16 bases between them. Germline CDR1 reads SGHKS; CDR2 reads YYEKEE (reference sequence). This CDR3 has 16 residues. CDR3 amino acids: CASSLGPQGEGEKLFF. CDR3 coding DNA: TGTGCCAGCAGCTTGGGGCCTCAGGGTGAGGGTGAAAAACTGTTTTTT. Looking up the rest from reference TRBV5-5 and TRBJ1-4 gives the full variable domain: DAGVTQSPTHLIKTRGQQVTLRCSPISGHKSVSWYQQVLGQGPQFIFQYYEKEERGRGNFPDRFSARQFPNYSSELNVNALLLGDSALYLCASSLGPQGEGEKLFFGSGTQLSVL.

The V and J genes are TRBV9 and TRBJ2-5, with D unclear. Germline values: CDR1 SGDLS, CDR2 YYNGEE. CDR3 length equals 13 residues. Trimming removed 6 bases from V and 4 bases from J, with 13 bases in between. This chain's CDR3 is CASTTDGSETQYF. The DNA of the CDR3 is TGTGCCAGCACCACGGATGGTTCAGAGACCCAGTACTTC.

Of note for this clone: Additional DNA sequences in this sample encode the identical CDR3. CDR3 sequence (DNA): TGCGCCAGCAGCCAAGATCGGACAGGAGCCTACGAGCAGTACTTC. Protein: CASSQDRTGAYEQYF. V usage is TRBV4-3 and J usage is TRBJ2-7, with TRBD1 matching 7 bases. The ends lost 0 bases at V and 2 bases at J; junction bases unmatched: 4. From germline, CDR1 is LGHNA and CDR2 YSLEER. This CDR3 has 15 amino acids.

The chain uses TRBV5-1 and TRBJ2-1, with 10 bases identical to TRBD1. Germline V lookup: CDR1 SGHRS, CDR2 YFSETQ. V dropped 4 bases and J dropped 1; count of bases not matched to a gene: 8. This CDR3 spans 17 amino acids. The CDR3 spells CASSPGTGDWSYNEQFF. As DNA, the CDR3 is TGCGCCAGCAGCCCCGGGACAGGGGATTGGTCCTACAATGAGCAGTTCTTC.

The chain links TRBV5-4 to TRBJ2-7, with D uncertain. The CDR3 runs 13 residues. From germline, CDR1 is SGHNT and CDR2 YYREEE (reference sequence). V shed 1 base and J shed 4 bases, with 9 bases lying between them. The CDR3 DNA sequence: TGTGCCAGCAGCTTGTTTCCCGAATACGAGCAGTACTTC. Amino acid sequence: CASSLFPEYEQYF.

The chain employs TRBV27 and TRBJ2-7; 9 bases line up with TRBD1. The CDR3 loop spans 14 amino acids. Germline V gives CDR1 MNHEY, CDR2 SMNVEV (reference sequence). V was pared by 2 bases and J by 5 bases, with 4 bases of the junction left unmatched. The DNA of the CDR3 is TGTGCCAGCAGTTTACAAGGGACAGGGCACGAGCAGTACTTC. It yields the protein CASSLQGTGHEQYF.

The rearrangement joins TRBV2 to TRBJ1-2; D remains ambiguous. Germline V CDR1 and CDR2: SNHLY, FYNNEI. Trimming cost V 2 bases and J 0 bases, with 7 bases left between them. This CDR3 region has 14 residues. CDR3 sequence reads: CASSETTSNYGYTF. The CDR3 coding sequence is TGTGCCAGCAGTGAAACCACCTCTAACTATGGCTACACCTTC.

This clone was counted between two and nine times. CDR3 nucleotides: TGTGCCAGCAGCTCGGGCAGGGGGCTGTTGGGCAATCAGCCCCAGCATTTT. Protein product: CASSSGRGLLGNQPQHF. This chain joins TRBV5-6 and TRBJ1-5; TRBD1 matches 8 bases. Germline CDR1 is SGHDT and CDR2 is YYEEEE. Trimming cost V 3 bases and J 2 bases; bases outside gene matches: 10. The CDR3 is made up of 17 amino acids.

V usage is TRBV4-1 and J usage is TRBJ2-5; D unresolved. Trimming took off 4 bases at V and 2 bases at J, with 8 bases between the two ends. The germline CDR1 and CDR2 sequences are MGHRA and YSYEKL. This CDR3 comprises 13 residues. CDR3 loop: CASSPIEQETQYF. The CDR3 coding sequence is TGCGCCAGCAGCCCCATAGAGCAAGAGACCCAGTACTTC.

The V gene is TRBV10-1, the J gene TRBJ2-3, with 11 bases lining up with TRBD1. Germline V CDR1 and CDR2: WNHNN, SYGVQD (reference sequence). This CDR3 region has 15 residues. V trimming: 4 bases; J trimming: 3 bases; junction bases outside the gene matches: 3. CDR3 amino acids: CASSAGQGATDTQYF. As DNA, the CDR3 is TGCGCCAGCAGTGCCGGACAGGGGGCAACAGATACGCAGTATTTT.

V is TRBV4-1 and J is TRBJ2-7, with TRBD2 matching 11 bases. In germline, CDR1 is MGHRA, CDR2 YSYEKL. Germline trimming cut 5 bases from V and 0 bases from J; bases unmatched to any gene: 3. CDR3 length: 15 residues. CDR3 loop: CASSILAGASYEQYF. The CDR3 DNA reads TGCGCCAGCAGCATACTAGCGGGGGCCTCCTACGAGCAGTACTTC.

V usage is TRBV7-9 and J usage is TRBJ2-5; 11 bases agree with TRBD2. The CDR3 runs 16 residues. Germline CDR1 SEHNR, CDR2 FQNEAQ (reference sequence). With 5 bases clipped from V and 0 bases from J, the junction kept 5 bases outside the gene matches. The CDR3 spells CASSTPTSGDQETQYF. DNA of the CDR3: TGTGCCAGCAGCACGCCGACTAGCGGGGACCAAGAGACCCAGTACTTC.

The CDR3 protein is CASSDTSESSYEQYF. CDR3 nucleotide sequence: TGCGCCAGCAGCGATACTAGCGAGAGCTCCTACGAGCAGTACTTC. The rearrangement uses TRBV10-1 and TRBJ2-7; 7 bases match TRBD2. This CDR3 has 15 residues. The germline CDR1 and CDR2 sequences are WNHNN and SYGVQD (reference sequence). Germline trimming cut 6 bases from V and 0 bases from J; bases unmatched to any gene: 8.

This clone was picked up one time. The CDR3: CASSLEQGSPYEAFF. The DNA for the CDR3 is TGCGCCAGCAGCCTCGAACAGGGAAGCCCGTATGAAGCTTTCTTT. The chain couples TRBV5-1 to TRBJ1-1; D is possibly TRBD1 (6 bases). Between the trimmed V and J ends, which lost 4 bases and 7 bases, there was a span of 20 bases. The length of the CDR3 is 15 residues. CDR1 is SGHRS, CDR2 YFSETQ, per germline. The full variable domain, its missing parts supplied by reference TRBV5-1 and TRBJ1-1, is KAGVTQTPRYLIKTRGQQVTLSCSPISGHRSVSWYQQTPGQGLQFLFEYFSETQRNKGNFPGRFSGRQFSNSRSEMNVSTLELGDSALYLCASSLEQGSPYEAFFGQGTRLTVV.

This chain connects TRBV7-9 to TRBJ2-3; D may be TRBD1 (6 bases). The CDR3 is 15 residues long. Germline CDR1 reads SEHNR; CDR2 reads FQNEAQ (reference sequence). The V and J ends lost 5 bases and 2 bases respectively, with 14 bases between them. The CDR3 DNA reads as TGTGCCAGCAGCCCGTCGACAGGAGCCACAGATACGCAGTATTTT. Translation: CASSPSTGATDTQYF.